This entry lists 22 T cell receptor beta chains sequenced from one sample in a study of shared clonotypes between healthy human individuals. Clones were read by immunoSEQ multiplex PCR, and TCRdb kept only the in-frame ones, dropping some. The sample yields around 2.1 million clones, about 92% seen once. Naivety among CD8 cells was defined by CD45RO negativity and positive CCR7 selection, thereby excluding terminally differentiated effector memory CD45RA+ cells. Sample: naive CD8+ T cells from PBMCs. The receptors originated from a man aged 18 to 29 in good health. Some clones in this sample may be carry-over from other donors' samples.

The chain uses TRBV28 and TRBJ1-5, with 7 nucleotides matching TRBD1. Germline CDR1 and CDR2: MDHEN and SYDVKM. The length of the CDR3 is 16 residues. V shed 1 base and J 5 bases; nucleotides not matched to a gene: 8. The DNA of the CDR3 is TGTGCCAGCAGTTTATTATTGGGACAGACACATCAGCCCCAGCATTTT. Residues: CASSLLLGQTHQPQHF.

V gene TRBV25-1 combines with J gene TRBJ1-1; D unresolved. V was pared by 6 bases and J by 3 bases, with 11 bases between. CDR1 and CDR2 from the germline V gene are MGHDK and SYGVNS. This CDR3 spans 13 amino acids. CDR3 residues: CASRVAIYTEAFF. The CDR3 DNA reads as TGTGCCAGCAGGGTCGCGATTTACACTGAAGCTTTCTTT.

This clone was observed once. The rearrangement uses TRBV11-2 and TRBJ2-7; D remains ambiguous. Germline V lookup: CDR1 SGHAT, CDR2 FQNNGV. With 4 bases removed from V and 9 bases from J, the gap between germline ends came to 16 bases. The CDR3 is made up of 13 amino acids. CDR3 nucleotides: TGTGCCAGCAGCTCATCCCGACCGTTGGGGCAGTACTTC. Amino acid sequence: CASSSSRPLGQYF.

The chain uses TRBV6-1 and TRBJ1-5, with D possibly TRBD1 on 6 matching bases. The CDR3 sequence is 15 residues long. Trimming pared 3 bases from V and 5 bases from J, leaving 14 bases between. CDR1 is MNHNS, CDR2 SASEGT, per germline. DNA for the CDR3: TGTGCCAGCAGTGAGGAAGACAGGAGATATCAGCCCCAGCATTTT. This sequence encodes CASSEEDRRYQPQHF.

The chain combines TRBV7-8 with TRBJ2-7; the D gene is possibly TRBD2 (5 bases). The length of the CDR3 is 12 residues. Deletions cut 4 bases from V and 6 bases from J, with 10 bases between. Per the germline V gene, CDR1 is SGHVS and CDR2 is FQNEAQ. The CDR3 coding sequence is TGTGCCAGCAGCTCGTCGGGGAGCGAGCAGTACTTC. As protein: CASSSSGSEQYF.

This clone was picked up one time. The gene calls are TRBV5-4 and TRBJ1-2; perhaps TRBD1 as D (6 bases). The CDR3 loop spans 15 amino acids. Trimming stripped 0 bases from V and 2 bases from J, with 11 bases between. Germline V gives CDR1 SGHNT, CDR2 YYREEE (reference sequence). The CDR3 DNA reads TGTGCCAGCAGCTTGGACAGGGAGAACAACTATGGCTACACCTTC. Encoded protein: CASSLDRENNYGYTF.

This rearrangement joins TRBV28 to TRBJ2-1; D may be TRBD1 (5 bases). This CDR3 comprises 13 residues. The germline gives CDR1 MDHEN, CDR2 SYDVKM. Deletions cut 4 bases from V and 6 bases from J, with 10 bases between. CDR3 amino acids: CASSSRTPNEQFF. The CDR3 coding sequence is TGTGCCAGCAGTTCTCGGACACCCAATGAGCAGTTCTTC.

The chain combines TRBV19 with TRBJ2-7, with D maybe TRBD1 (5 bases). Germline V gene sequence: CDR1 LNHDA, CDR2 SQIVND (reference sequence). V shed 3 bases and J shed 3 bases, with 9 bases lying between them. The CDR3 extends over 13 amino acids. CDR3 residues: CASSINRYYEQYF. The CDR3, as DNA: TGTGCCAGTAGTATCAACAGGTACTACGAGCAGTACTTC. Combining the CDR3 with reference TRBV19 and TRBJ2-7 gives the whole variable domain DGGITQSPKYLFRKEGQNVTLSCEQNLNHDAMYWYRQDPGQGLRLIYYSQIVNDFQKGDIAEGYSVSREKKESFPLTVTSAQKNPTAFYLCASSINRYYEQYFGPGTRLTVT.

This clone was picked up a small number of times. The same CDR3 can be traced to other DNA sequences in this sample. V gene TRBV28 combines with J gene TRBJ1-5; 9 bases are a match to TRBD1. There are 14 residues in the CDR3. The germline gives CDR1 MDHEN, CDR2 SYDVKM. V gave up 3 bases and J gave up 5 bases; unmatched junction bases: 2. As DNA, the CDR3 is TGTGCCAGCAGTTTGGGACAGGGTCATCAGCCCCAGCATTTT. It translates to CASSLGQGHQPQHF.

The CDR3 sequence: CASSPMTKANTEAFF. CDR3 nucleotides: TGTGCCAGTAGTCCAATGACAAAGGCGAACACTGAAGCTTTCTTT. The rearrangement joins TRBV19 to TRBJ1-1; D is uncertain. The V gene's germline CDR1 is LNHDA and CDR2 SQIVND (reference sequence). V was cut by 5 bases and J by 1 base, with 14 bases left in between. The CDR3 covers 15 residues. The full variable domain, in which reference TRBV19 and TRBJ1-1 provide the parts outside the CDR3, is DGGITQSPKYLFRKEGQNVTLSCEQNLNHDAMYWYRQDPGQGLRLIYYSQIVNDFQKGDIAEGYSVSREKKESFPLTVTSAQKNPTAFYLCASSPMTKANTEAFFGQGTRLTVV.

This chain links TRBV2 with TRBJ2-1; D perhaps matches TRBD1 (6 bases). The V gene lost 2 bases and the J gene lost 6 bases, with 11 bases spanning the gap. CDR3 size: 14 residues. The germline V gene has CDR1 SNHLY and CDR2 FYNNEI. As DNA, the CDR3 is TGTGCCAGCAGTGAAAGGGCAGGGGTCAATGAGCAGTTCTTC. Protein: CASSERAGVNEQFF.

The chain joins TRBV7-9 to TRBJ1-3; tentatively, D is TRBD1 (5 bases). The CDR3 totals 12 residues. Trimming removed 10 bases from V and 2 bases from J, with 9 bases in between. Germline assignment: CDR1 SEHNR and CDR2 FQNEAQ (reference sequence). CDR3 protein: CAITGAGNTIYF. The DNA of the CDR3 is TGTGCCATTACAGGTGCTGGAAACACCATATATTTT. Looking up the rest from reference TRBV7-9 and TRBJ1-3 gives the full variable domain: DTGVSQNPRHKITKRGQNVTFRCDPISEHNRLYWYRQTLGQGPEFLTYFQNEAQLEKSRLLSDRFSAERPKGSFSTLEIQRTEQGDSAMYLCAITGAGNTIYFGEGSWLTVV.

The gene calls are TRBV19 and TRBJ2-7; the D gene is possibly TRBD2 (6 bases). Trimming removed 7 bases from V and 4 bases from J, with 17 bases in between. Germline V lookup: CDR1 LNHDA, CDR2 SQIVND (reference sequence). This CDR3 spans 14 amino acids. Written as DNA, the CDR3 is TGTGCCAGTACCACTGGTGCGGGACCGTACGAGCAGTACTTC. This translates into CASTTGAGPYEQYF.

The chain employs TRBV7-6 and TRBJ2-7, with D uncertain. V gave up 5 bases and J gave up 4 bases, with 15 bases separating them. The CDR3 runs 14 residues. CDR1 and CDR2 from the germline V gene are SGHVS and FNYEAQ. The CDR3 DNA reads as TGTGCCAGCAGCCAAAGCCTCAAACCGTACGAGCAGTACTTC. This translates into CASSQSLKPYEQYF.

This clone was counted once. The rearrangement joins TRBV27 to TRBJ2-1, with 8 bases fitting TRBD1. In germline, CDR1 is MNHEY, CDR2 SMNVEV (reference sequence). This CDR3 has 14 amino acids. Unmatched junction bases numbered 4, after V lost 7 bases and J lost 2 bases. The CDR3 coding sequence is TGTGCCAGCACCCAGACAGGGGCCTACAATGAGCAGTTCTTC. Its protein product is CASTQTGAYNEQFF.

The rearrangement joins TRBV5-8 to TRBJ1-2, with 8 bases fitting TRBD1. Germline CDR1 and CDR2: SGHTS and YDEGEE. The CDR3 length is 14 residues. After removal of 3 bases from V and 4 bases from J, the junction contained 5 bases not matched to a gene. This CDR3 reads CASSSRTGTYGYTF. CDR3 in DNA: TGTGCCAGCAGCTCCCGGACAGGGACCTATGGCTACACCTTC.

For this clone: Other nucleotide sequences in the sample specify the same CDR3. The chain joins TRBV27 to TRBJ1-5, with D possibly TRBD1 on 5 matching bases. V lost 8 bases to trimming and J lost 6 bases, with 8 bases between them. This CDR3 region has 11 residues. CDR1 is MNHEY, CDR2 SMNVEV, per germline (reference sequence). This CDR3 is CASGRGQPQHF. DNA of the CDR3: TGTGCCAGCGGTAGGGGTCAGCCCCAGCATTTT.

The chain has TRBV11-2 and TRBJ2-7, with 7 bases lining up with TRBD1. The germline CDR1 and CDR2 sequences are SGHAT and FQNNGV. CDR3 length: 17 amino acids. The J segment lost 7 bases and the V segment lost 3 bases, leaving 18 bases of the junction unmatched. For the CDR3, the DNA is TGTGCCAGCAGCTTCGGAATCGCCGCGACAGGGTGGGGTGAGCAGTACTTC. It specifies CASSFGIAATGWGEQYF.

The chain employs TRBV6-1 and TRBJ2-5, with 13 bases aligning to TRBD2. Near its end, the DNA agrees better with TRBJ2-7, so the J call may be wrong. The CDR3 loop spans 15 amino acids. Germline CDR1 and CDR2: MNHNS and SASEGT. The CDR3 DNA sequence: TGTGCCAGCAGTGCGAGAACTAGCGGGAGGGACGAGCAGTACTTC. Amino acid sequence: CASSARTSGRDEQYF.

The CDR3 DNA follows: TGTGCCAGCAGTTCCCTCCCGACAGGGAACACTGAAGCTTTCTTT. This gives the protein CASSSLPTGNTEAFF. The chain couples TRBV27 to TRBJ1-1; D is perhaps TRBD1 (6 bases). Trimming removed 4 bases at V and 1 base at J, with 13 bases between. Per the germline V gene, CDR1 is MNHEY and CDR2 is SMNVEV (reference sequence). The length of the CDR3 is 15 residues.

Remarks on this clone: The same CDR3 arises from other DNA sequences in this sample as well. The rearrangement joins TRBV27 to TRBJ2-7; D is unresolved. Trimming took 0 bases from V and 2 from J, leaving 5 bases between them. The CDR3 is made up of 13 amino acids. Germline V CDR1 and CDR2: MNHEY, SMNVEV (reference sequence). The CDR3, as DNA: TGTGCCAGCAGTTTATCCCCGGCCTACGAGCAGTACTTC. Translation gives CASSLSPAYEQYF.

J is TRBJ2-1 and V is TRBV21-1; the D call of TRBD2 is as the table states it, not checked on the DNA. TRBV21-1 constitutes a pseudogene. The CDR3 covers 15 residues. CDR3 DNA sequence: TGTGCCATCCGGTGGGCGGGAGAGGTAAACAATGAGCAGTTCTTC. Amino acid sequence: CAIRWAGEVNNEQFF.